This TCR beta chain came from a study of cytomegalovirus exposure and HLA in healthy donors. Germline loops: CDR1 SEHNR, CDR2 FQNEAQ (reference sequence). This CDR3 comprises 16 residues. V shed 2 bases and J 10 bases; nucleotides not matched to a gene: 13. The PCR employed 60 Vbeta primers together with 13 Jbeta primers. The protocol was immunoSEQ multiplex PCR, while the TCRdb copy is restricted to in-frame clones and leaves out a portion. The data contain some 110,000 clones, roughly four fifths of them singletons. The sequence was collected from a man aged 25-40 years in good health and CMV-seropositive. Sequencing input: PBMCs. The chain uses TRBV7-9 and TRBJ1-2, with 10 positions matching TRBD1. CDR3 nucleotide sequence: TGTGCCAGCAGCTTAAGACAGGGGGCGCAAGGATCCGCCTACACCTTC. Residues: CASSLRQGAQGSAYTF.